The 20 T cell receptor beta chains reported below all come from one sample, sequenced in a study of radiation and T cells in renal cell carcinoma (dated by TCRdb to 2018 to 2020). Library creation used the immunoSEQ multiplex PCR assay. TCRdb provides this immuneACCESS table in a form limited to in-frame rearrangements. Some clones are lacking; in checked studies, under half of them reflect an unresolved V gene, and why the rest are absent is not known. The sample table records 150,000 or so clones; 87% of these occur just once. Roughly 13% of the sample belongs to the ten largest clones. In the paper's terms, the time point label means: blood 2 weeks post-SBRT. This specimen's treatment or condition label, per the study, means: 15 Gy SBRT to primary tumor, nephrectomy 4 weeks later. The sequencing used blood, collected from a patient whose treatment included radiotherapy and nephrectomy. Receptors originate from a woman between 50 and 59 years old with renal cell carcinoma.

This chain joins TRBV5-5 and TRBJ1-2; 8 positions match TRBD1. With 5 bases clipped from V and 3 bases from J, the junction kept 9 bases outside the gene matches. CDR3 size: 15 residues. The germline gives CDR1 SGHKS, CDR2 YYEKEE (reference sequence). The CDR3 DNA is TGTGCCAGCAGGAGGACCGGACAGGGCCACTATGGCTACACCTTC. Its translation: CASRRTGQGHYGYTF.

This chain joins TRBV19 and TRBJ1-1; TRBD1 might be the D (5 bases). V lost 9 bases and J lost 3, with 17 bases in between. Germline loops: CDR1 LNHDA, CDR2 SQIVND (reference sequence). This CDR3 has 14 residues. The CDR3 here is CASTLTMGHTEAFF. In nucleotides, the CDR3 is TGTGCCAGCACTTTAACGATGGGGCACACTGAAGCTTTCTTT.

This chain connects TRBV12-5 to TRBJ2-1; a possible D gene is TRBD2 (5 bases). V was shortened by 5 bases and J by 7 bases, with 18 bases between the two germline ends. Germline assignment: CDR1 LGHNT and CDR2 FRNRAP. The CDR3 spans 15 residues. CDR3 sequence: CASGPKVGSVNEQFF. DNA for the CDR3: TGTGCTAGTGGTCCAAAGGTGGGGAGTGTGAATGAGCAGTTCTTC.

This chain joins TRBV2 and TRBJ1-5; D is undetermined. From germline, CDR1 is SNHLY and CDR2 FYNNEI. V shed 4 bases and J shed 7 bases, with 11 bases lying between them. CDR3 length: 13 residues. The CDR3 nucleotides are TGTGCCAGCAGTGTGAAGGGTACACAGCCCCAGCATTTT. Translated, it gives CASSVKGTQPQHF.

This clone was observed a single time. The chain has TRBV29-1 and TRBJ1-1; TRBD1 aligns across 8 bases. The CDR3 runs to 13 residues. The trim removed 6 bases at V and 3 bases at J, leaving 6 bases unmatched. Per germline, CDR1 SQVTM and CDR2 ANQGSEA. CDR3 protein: CSVVQGGDTEAFF. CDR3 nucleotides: TGCAGCGTCGTACAGGGGGGGGACACTGAAGCTTTCTTT.

The CDR3 spells CASSLRQTLNEAFF. CDR3 in DNA: TGTGCCAGCAGTTTAAGGCAGACTTTGAATGAAGCTTTCTTT. V and J are TRBV6-5 and TRBJ1-1, with unresolved D. CDR1 and CDR2 from the germline V gene are MNHEY and SVGAGI. CDR3 length: 14 residues. Trimming cost V 4 bases and J 7 bases, with 16 bases left between them.

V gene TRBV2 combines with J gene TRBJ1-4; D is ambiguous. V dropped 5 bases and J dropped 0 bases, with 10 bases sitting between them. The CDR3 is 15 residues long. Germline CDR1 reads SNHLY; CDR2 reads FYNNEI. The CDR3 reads CASSSLFATNEKLFF. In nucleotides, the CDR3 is TGTGCCAGCAGTTCCCTTTTTGCAACTAATGAAAAACTGTTTTTT.

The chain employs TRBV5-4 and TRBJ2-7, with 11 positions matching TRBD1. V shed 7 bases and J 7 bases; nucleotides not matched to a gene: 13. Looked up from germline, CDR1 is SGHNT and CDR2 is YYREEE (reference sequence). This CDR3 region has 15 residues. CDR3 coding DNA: TGTGCCAGCTCGAGAGGGGGACAGGGGGTTGTGGAGCAGTACTTC. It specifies CASSRGGQGVVEQYF.

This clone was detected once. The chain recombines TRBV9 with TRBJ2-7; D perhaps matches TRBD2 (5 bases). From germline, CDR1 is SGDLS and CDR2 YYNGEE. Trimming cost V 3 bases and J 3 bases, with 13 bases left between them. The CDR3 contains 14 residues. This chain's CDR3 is CASSADPEGYEQYF. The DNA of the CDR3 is TGTGCCAGCAGCGCAGACCCTGAGGGCTACGAGCAGTACTTC.

CDR3: CASSLNRGPLSGEQYF. In DNA form, the CDR3 reads TGTGCCAGCTCCCTAAACAGGGGGCCCCTAAGTGGGGAGCAGTACTTC. V usage is TRBV18 and J usage is TRBJ2-7, with 9 bases aligning to TRBD1. The J segment lost 7 bases and the V segment lost 6 bases, leaving 16 bases of the junction unmatched. There are 16 residues in the CDR3. Germline values: CDR1 KGHSH, CDR2 LQKENI.

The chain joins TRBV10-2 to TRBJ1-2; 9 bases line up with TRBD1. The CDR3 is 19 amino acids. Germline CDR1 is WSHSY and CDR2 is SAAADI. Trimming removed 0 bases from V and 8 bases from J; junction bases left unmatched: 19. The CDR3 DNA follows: TGCGCCAGCAGTGAGTCGATCGTGGGCGGACAGGGGTTGTATTACGGCTACACCTTC. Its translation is CASSESIVGGQGLYYGYTF.

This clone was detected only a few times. The CDR3 region is CAWSVWGGGVGYNSPLHF. As DNA, the CDR3 is TGTGCCTGGAGTGTATGGGGTGGTGGGGTAGGATACAATTCACCCCTCCACTTT. The gene calls are TRBV30 and TRBJ1-6; D remains unclear. The CDR3 totals 18 residues. Germline V gene lookup returns CDR1 GTSNPN and CDR2 SVGIG (reference sequence). Between the trimmed V and J ends, which lost 0 bases and 7 bases, there was a span of 22 bases.

Here the CDR3 reads CASSVRQGFNEQFF. In DNA, the CDR3 is TGTGCCAGCAGCGTACGACAGGGATTCAATGAGCAGTTCTTC. V and J are TRBV9 and TRBJ2-1; 7 bases map to TRBD1. Germline-derived CDR1 and CDR2 are SGDLS and YYNGEE. V was pared by 1 base and J by 6 bases, with 4 bases of the junction left unmatched. This CDR3 region has 14 residues.

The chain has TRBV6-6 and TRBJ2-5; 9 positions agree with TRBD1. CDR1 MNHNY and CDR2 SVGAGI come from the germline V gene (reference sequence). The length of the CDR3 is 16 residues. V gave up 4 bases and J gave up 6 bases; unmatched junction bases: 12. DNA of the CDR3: TGTGCCAGCAGTTCCCGGGACAGGGATTTCGTGAAGACCCAGTACTTC. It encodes CASSSRDRDFVKTQYF.

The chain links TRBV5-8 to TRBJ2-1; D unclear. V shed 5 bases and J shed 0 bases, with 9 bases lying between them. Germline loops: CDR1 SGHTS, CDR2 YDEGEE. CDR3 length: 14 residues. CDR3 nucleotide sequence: TGTGCCAGCAGTAGAGAGAGCTCCTACAATGAGCAGTTCTTC. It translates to CASSRESSYNEQFF.

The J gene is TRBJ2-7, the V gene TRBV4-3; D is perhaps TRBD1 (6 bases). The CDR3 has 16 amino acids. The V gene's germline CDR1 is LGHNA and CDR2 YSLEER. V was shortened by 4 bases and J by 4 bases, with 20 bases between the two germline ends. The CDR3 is CASSLTTGTYLYEQYF. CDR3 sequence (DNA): TGCGCCAGCAGCCTGACGACAGGCACCTATCTTTACGAGCAGTACTTC.

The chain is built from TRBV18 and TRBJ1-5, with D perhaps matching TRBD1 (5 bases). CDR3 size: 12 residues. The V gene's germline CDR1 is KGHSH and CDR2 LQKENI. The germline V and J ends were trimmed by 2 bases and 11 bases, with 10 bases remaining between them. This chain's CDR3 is CASSPGGTAQHF. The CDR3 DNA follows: TGTGCCAGCTCACCAGGGGGGACGGCCCAGCATTTT.

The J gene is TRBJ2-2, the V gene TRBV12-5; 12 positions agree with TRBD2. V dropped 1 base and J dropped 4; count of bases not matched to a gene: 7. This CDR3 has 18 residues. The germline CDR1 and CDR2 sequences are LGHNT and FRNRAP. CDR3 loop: CASGLGLAGGLGTGELFF. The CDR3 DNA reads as TGTGCTAGTGGTTTGGGGCTAGCGGGGGGGCTTGGCACCGGGGAGCTGTTTTTT.

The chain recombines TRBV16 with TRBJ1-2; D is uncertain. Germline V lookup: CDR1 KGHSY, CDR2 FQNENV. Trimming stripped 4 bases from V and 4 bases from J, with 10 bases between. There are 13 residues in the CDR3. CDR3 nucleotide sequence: TGTGCCAGCAGCCCCGTGGAAGGCTATGGCTACACCTTC. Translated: CASSPVEGYGYTF.

Here the CDR3 DNA reads TGTGCCAGCAGTTCCTCCTGGCAGGTTTTTCATGGCTACACCTTC. Its protein product is CASSSSWQVFHGYTF. The chain uses TRBV27 and TRBJ1-2, with no clear D. CDR3 length: 15 residues. Per the germline V gene, CDR1 is MNHEY and CDR2 is SMNVEV (reference sequence). Between the trimmed V and J ends, which lost 4 bases and 6 bases, there was a span of 18 bases.